This paragraph covers one TCR beta chain sequence. The data are from a study of blood T cell repertoires in COVID-19. Germline CDR1 is KGHSH and CDR2 is LQKENI. Losses at the gene ends were 2 bases for V and 6 bases for J; bases not matched to a gene: 8. There are 16 residues in the CDR3. The protocol was immunoSEQ multiplex PCR, while the TCRdb copy is restricted to in-frame clones and leaves out a portion. The sample yields fewer than 700,000 clones, roughly 91% seen once. The sample taken for sequencing was peripheral blood. The source is a woman between 45 and 60 years old with COVID-19, enrolled during active disease. V gene TRBV18 combines with J gene TRBJ2-3; TRBD2 matches at 10 bases. CDR3 in amino acids: CASSPRESGGADTQYF. In DNA, the CDR3 is TGTGCCAGCTCACCAAGGGAAAGCGGGGGGGCCGATACGCAGTATTTT.